This TCR beta chain was documented in a study of low-dose radiotherapy and immunotherapy resistance in tumors. Study at large: Treatment of Cohort 1 consisted of 0.5 Gy per fraction every 2 weeks, adding up to 6.5 Gy. On an every-two-weeks schedule, patients received intravenous nivolumab 240 mg, along with ipilimumab 1 mg/kg every six weeks. On a schedule of every two weeks, intravenous cyclophosphamide at a dose of 200 mg/m2 was delivered one day before each radiation and immunotherapy administration.

The time point denotes: before trial treatment. TRAV- and TRBV-specific primers primed first-strand cDNA, covering alpha and beta chains. TCRs underwent approximately 20 PCR cycles of amplification with a constant-region primer and V-primer adapter. TCRdb itself ran the reads through MiXCR, one entry per CDR3 protein. The table lists 60,000 to 90,000 distinct CDR3 sequences, 30% to 40% of them singletons. The CDR3 runs 16 residues. V lost 3 bases to trimming and J lost 3 bases, with 16 bases between them. The germline V gene encodes CDR1 SGHNT and CDR2 YYREEE (reference sequence). Relative to its sample, this clonotype is medium-sized.

V and J are TRBV5-4 and TRBJ2-4, with D unclear. The source is a female donor with ovarian cancer. This specimen consisted of PBMCs, obtained before treatment. CDR3 in amino acids: CASSYGPVESKNIQYF. CDR3 nucleotide sequence: TGTGCCAGCAGCTACGGACCTGTCGAGAGCAAAAACATTCAGTACTTC.